Listed here are 14 T cell receptor beta chains from one sample, sequenced in a study of cytomegalovirus exposure and HLA in healthy donors. Some clones are missing from TCRdb's copy, which holds only in-frame ones; the method was immunoSEQ multiplex PCR. Of fewer than 200,000 clones listed, approximately 96% are singletons. The sequencing input was PBMCs. These receptors originate from a woman between 18 and 29 years old in good health and CMV-seronegative.

The CDR3 DNA sequence: TGTGCCAGCACTTCCGGAGAGAACACCGGGGAGCTGTTTTTT. Encoded protein: CASTSGENTGELFF. This rearrangement joins TRBV27 to TRBJ2-2; D gene ambiguous. Trimming removed 7 bases at V and 1 base at J, with 10 bases between. This CDR3 is 14 amino acids long. Germline V gene sequence: CDR1 MNHEY, CDR2 SMNVEV (reference sequence).

This rearrangement joins TRBV4-1 to TRBJ1-2; 7 positions match TRBD1. Germline CDR1 and CDR2: MGHRA and YSYEKL. The CDR3 contains 14 residues. V lost 0 bases, J lost 12 bases, and 10 bases stayed unmatched. The CDR3 nucleotides are TGCGCCAGCAGCCAAGAAGGGGGCACTGTGATCCACACCTTC. Translation: CASSQEGGTVIHTF.

The chain employs TRBV27 and TRBJ2-3; 9 nucleotides agree with TRBD2. V shed 7 bases and J 4 bases; nucleotides not matched to a gene: 12. The CDR3 covers 16 residues. Looked up from germline, CDR1 is MNHEY and CDR2 is SMNVEV (reference sequence). The CDR3 DNA sequence: TGTGCCAGCACCCCCCCTTGGGCTAGCGGGGCAGATACGCAGTATTTT. This codes for CASTPPWASGADTQYF.

The V and J genes are TRBV9 and TRBJ2-7; 10 bases are a match to TRBD1. The germline V gene encodes CDR1 SGDLS and CDR2 YYNGEE. This CDR3 is 13 amino acids long. V was clipped by 7 bases and J by 3 bases; unmatched bases: 4. CDR3 sequence reads: CASGTGVDYEQYF. The DNA for the CDR3 is TGTGCCAGCGGGACAGGGGTAGACTACGAGCAGTACTTC.

V and J are TRBV6-5 and TRBJ2-1; TRBD1 matches at 8 bases. The length of the CDR3 is 13 residues. Germline trimming cut 4 bases from V and 10 bases from J; bases unmatched to any gene: 6. In germline, CDR1 is MNHEY, CDR2 SVGAGI. In DNA form, the CDR3 reads TGTGCCAGCAGTTCTCTGACAGGGGTCGAGCAGTTCTTC. Its translation: CASSSLTGVEQFF.

The chain employs TRBV15 and TRBJ2-1; TRBD2 might be the D (6 bases). Looked up from germline, CDR1 is LNHNV and CDR2 is YYDKDF (reference sequence). The CDR3 length is 15 residues. With 1 base removed from V and 4 bases from J, the gap between germline ends came to 11 bases. DNA for the CDR3: TGTGCCACCAGCAGAGGCCGGGACTTATACAATGAGCAGTTCTTC. Protein product: CATSRGRDLYNEQFF.

The CDR3 nucleotides read TGCGCCAGCAGCCATGGACAGAGTTTGAACACTGAAGCTTTCTTT. This sequence encodes CASSHGQSLNTEAFF. The rearrangement links TRBV5-1 to TRBJ1-1; possibly TRBD1 for D (6 bases). Per germline, CDR1 SGHRS and CDR2 YFSETQ. CDR3 length: 15 amino acids. Between the trimmed V and J ends, which lost 4 bases and 0 bases, there was a span of 13 bases.

The chain links TRBV18 to TRBJ2-7, with 7 bases that match TRBD1. After removal of 5 bases from V and 4 bases from J, the junction contained 8 bases not matched to a gene. Germline CDR1 and CDR2: KGHSH and LQKENI. The CDR3 loop spans 14 amino acids. The CDR3, as DNA: TGTGCCAGCTCAGCAAAAAGGGGGCCGTACGAGCAGTACTTC. This gives the protein CASSAKRGPYEQYF.

The chain recombines TRBV19 with TRBJ2-5; 7 bases line up with TRBD2. V shed 1 base and J 4 bases; nucleotides not matched to a gene: 3. This CDR3 contains 14 residues. From germline, CDR1 is LNHDA and CDR2 SQIVND (reference sequence). DNA of the CDR3: TGTGCCAGTAGTATAGCGGGGGGTGTAGAGACCCAGTACTTC. Residues: CASSIAGGVETQYF.

The chain carries TRBV7-2 and TRBJ2-3; TRBD2 matches at 9 bases. V lost 4 bases, J lost 5 bases, and 7 bases stayed unmatched. In germline, CDR1 is SGHTA, CDR2 FQGNSA. This CDR3 is 15 amino acids long. CDR3 DNA: TGTGCCAGCAGCTATCGGCGGGGGGGCGAAGATACGCAGTATTTT. Its protein is CASSYRRGGEDTQYF. The full variable domain, completed using reference TRBV7-2 and TRBJ2-3, is GAGVSQSPSNKVTEKGKDVELRCDPISGHTALYWYRQSLGQGLEFLIYFQGNSAPDKSGLPSDRFSAERTGGSVSTLTIQRTQQEDSAVYLCASSYRRGGEDTQYFGPGTRLTVL.

This chain joins TRBV29-1 and TRBJ2-1; 7 nucleotides align to TRBD1. Unmatched junction bases numbered 7, after V lost 6 bases and J lost 5 bases. From germline, CDR1 is SQVTM and CDR2 ANQGSEA. The CDR3 covers 13 residues. The CDR3 DNA is TGCAGCGTCAAGGGACAGTTTGACAATGAGCAGTTCTTC. Its translation: CSVKGQFDNEQFF.

The chain links TRBV2 to TRBJ2-5; 7 nucleotides agree with TRBD1. The CDR3 extends over 15 amino acids. V lost 1 base to trimming and J lost 5 bases; unmatched junction nucleotides: 7. Germline lookup yields CDR1 SNHLY and CDR2 FYNNEI. In DNA form, the CDR3 reads TGTGCCAGCAGTGAAGTTGGGACAGAGAGGGAGACCCAGTACTTC. Translated, it gives CASSEVGTERETQYF. Using reference TRBV2 and TRBJ2-5 for the parts outside the CDR3, the full variable domain is EPEVTQTPSHQVTQMGQEVILRCVPISNHLYFYWYRQILGQKVEFLVSFYNNEISEKSEIFDDQFSVERPDGSNFTLKIRSTKLEDSAMYFCASSEVGTERETQYFGPGTRLLVL.

Points on this clone: The sample carries other DNA sequences with the same CDR3. This chain links TRBV18 with TRBJ2-1; 9 bases are a match to TRBD1. CDR3 length equals 15 residues. V lost 3 bases to trimming and J lost 5 bases; unmatched junction nucleotides: 5. CDR1 and CDR2 from the germline V gene are KGHSH and LQKENI. CDR3 coding DNA: TGTGCCAGCTCACCGCCTGGGACAGGGAACAATGAGCAGTTCTTC. This sequence encodes CASSPPGTGNNEQFF.

This rearrangement joins TRBV9 to TRBJ2-2; perhaps TRBD1 as D (6 bases). V lost 4 bases and J lost 1, with 11 bases in between. CDR3 length: 15 amino acids. Germline V gene data show CDR1 as SGDLS and CDR2 as YYNGEE. CDR3 in DNA: TGTGCCAGCAGCCTTCGGACAGAGAACACCGGGGAGCTGTTTTTT. Amino acids: CASSLRTENTGELFF.